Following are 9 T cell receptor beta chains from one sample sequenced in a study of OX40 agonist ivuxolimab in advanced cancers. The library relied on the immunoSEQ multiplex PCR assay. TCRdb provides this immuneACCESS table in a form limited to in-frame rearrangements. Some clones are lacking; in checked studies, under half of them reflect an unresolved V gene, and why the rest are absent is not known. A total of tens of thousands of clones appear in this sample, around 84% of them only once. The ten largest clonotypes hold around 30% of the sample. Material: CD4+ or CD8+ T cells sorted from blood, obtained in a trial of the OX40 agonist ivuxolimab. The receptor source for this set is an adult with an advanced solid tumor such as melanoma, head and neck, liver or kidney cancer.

The CDR3 bases are TGTGCCAGCTCACCACCGAGCGGGAGGGCTGATGAGCAGTTCTTC. Its translation: CASSPPSGRADEQFF. V usage is TRBV18 and J usage is TRBJ2-1; 10 bases map to TRBD2. After removal of 0 bases from V and 8 bases from J, the junction contained 4 bases not matched to a gene. CDR1 and CDR2 from the germline V gene are KGHSH and LQKENI. CDR3 length equals 15 residues.

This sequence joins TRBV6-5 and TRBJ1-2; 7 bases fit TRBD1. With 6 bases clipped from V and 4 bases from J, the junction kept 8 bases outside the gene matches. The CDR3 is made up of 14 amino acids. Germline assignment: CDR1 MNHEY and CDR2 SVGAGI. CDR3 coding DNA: TGTGCCAGCAGGTCCTACAGGGGCGGCTATGGCTACACCTTC. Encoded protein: CASRSYRGGYGYTF.

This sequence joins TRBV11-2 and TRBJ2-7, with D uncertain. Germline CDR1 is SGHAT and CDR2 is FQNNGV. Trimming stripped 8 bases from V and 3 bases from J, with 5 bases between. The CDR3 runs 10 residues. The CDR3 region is CASGFYEQYF. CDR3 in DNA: TGTGCCAGCGGTTTCTACGAGCAGTACTTC.

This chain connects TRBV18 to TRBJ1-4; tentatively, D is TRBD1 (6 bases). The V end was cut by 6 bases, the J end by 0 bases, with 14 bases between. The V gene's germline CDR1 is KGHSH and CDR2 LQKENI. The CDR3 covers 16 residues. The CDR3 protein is CASSFQRGTTNEKLFF. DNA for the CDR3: TGTGCCAGCTCCTTCCAAAGGGGGACAACTAATGAAAAACTGTTTTTT. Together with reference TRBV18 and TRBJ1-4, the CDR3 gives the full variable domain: NAGVMQNPRHLVRRRGQEARLRCSPMKGHSHVYWYRQLPEEGLKFMVYLQKENIIDESGMPKERFSAEFPKEGPSILRIQQVVRGDSAAYFCASSFQRGTTNEKLFFGSGTQLSVL.

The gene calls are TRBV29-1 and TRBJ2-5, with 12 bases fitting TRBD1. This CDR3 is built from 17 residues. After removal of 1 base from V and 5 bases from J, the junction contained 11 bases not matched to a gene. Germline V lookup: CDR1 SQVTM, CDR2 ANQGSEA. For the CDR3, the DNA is TGCAGCGTTGAAGTGGTCCCGGGACAGGGGGCACGGGAGACCCAGTACTTC. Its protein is CSVEVVPGQGARETQYF.

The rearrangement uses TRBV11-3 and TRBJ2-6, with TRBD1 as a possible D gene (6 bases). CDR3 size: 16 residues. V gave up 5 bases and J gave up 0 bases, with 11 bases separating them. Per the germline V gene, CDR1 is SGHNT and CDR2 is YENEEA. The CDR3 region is CASSPQGNSGANVLTF. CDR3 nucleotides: TGTGCCAGCAGCCCCCAGGGGAACTCTGGGGCCAACGTCCTGACTTTC.

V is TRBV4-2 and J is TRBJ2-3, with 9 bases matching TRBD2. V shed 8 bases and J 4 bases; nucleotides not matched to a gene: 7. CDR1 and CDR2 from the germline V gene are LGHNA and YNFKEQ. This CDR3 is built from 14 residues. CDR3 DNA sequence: TGTGCCAGCTCTAGCGGGAATCGCGCAGATACGCAGTATTTT. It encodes CASSSGNRADTQYF.

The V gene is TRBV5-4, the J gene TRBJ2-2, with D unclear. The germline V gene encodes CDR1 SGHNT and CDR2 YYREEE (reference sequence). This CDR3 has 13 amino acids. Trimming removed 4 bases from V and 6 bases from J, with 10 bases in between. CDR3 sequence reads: CASSPPGPGELFF. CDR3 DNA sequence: TGTGCCAGCAGCCCCCCAGGACCCGGGGAGCTGTTTTTT.

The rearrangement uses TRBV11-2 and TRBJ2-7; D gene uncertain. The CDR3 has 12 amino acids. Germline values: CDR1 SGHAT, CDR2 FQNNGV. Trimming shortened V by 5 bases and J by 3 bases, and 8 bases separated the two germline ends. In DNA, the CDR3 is TGTGCCAGCAGCCGGATGGGCTACGAGCAGTACTTC. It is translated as CASSRMGYEQYF.